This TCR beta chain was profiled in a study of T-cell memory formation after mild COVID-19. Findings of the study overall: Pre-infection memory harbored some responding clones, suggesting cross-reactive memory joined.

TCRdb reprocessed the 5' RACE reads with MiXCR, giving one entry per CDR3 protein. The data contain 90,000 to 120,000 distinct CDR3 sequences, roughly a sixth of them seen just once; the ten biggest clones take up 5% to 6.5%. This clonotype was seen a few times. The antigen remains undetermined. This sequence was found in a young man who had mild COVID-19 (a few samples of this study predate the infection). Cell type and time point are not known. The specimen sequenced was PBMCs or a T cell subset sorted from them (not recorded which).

The CDR3 protein is CASSLGRNYEQYF. The DNA of the CDR3 is TGTGCCAGCAGTTTAGGCAGAAACTACGAGCAGTACTTC. The J gene is TRBJ2-7, the V gene TRBV12-3 or TRBV12-4; D gene unclear. The CDR3 extends over 13 amino acids. V was shortened by 1 base and J by 3 bases, with 7 bases between the two germline ends.